The 24 T cell receptor beta chains reported below all come from one sample, sequenced in a study of identical twins' blood T cells. TCRdb analysed the 5' RACE reads with MiXCR anew, one entry per CDR3 protein. This sample has fewer than 450,000 distinct CDR3 sequences, with roughly 27% found just once. Sequencing used PBMCs. The source is a woman aged 18-49 years in good health.

The chain carries TRBV5-1 and TRBJ1-4; no definite D call. The CDR3 extends over 16 amino acids. Trimming took 0 bases from V and 6 from J, leaving 15 bases between them. Germline-derived CDR1 and CDR2 are SGHRS and YFSETQ. Written as DNA, the CDR3 is TGCGCCAGCAGCTTGGAGCGGGTCCAACGGGATGAAAAACTGTTTTTT. Residues: CASSLERVQRDEKLFF.

The chain uses TRBV20-1 and TRBJ2-5, with a weak D call TRBD2 (5 bases). Trimming stripped 0 bases from V and 6 bases from J, with 14 bases between. The CDR3 covers 14 residues. Germline CDR1 DFQATT, CDR2 SNEGSKA (reference sequence). In DNA, the CDR3 is TGCAGTGCTAGAGATATCGGACTGAGCCAGACCCAGTACTTC. Encoded protein: CSARDIGLSQTQYF.

The chain couples TRBV9 to TRBJ2-1; tentatively, D is TRBD2 (6 bases). Trimming cost V 3 bases and J 5 bases, with 12 bases left between them. CDR1 is SGDLS and CDR2 is YYNGEE in the germline V gene. This CDR3 is 14 amino acids long. CDR3 bases: TGTGCCAGCAGCGGGGGGGTAGGGAACAATGAGCAGTTCTTC. This sequence encodes CASSGGVGNNEQFF.

This rearrangement joins TRBV7-9 to TRBJ2-5; D not certain. The germline CDR1 and CDR2 sequences are SEHNR and FQNEAQ (reference sequence). V gave up 5 bases and J gave up 5 bases, with 12 bases separating them. The CDR3 is 13 residues long. Here the CDR3 DNA reads TGTGCCAGCAGCCGGACGCCGGATGAGACCCAGTACTTC. This gives the protein CASSRTPDETQYF.

This clonotype was observed a handful of times. This rearrangement joins TRBV6-1 to TRBJ2-7, with a possible D match to TRBD2 (5 bases). Germline CDR1 reads MNHNS; CDR2 reads SASEGT. Trimming took off 10 bases at V and 2 bases at J, with 24 bases between the two ends. This CDR3 is built from 16 residues. CDR3 bases: TGTGCCATCGGCGTCCCTTTACTAGGACTCCCCTACGAGCAGTACTTC. Protein product: CAIGVPLLGLPYEQYF.

This clonotype turned up a few times. The chain links TRBV10-1 to TRBJ2-7; D gene uncertain. Trimming took off 3 bases at V and 6 bases at J, with 15 bases between the two ends. The CDR3 totals 14 residues. Germline V CDR1 and CDR2: WNHNN, SYGVQD (reference sequence). The CDR3 here is CASSESGSISEQYF. The CDR3 nucleotides are TGCGCCAGCAGTGAAAGTGGCAGCATCAGCGAGCAGTACTTC.

This clonotype was seen many times. V usage is TRBV10-3 and J usage is TRBJ2-2; D may be TRBD2 (5 bases). Trimming removed 3 bases from V and 4 bases from J, with 6 bases in between. Germline V gene lookup returns CDR1 ENHRY and CDR2 SYGVKD. This CDR3 is 13 amino acids long. This CDR3 reads CAISDLATGELFF. The DNA for the CDR3 is TGTGCCATCAGTGATCTAGCCACCGGGGAGCTGTTTTTT.

This clonotype has more than one count but fewer than ten. V gene TRBV11-2 combines with J gene TRBJ1-6; tentative D call: TRBD1 (5 bases). The V gene's germline CDR1 is SGHAT and CDR2 FQNNGV. The CDR3 length is 18 residues. Trimming removed 1 base from V and 5 bases from J, with 18 bases in between. CDR3 sequence reads: CASSLVRGRPKDNSPLHF. The CDR3 region has the DNA TGTGCCAGCAGCTTAGTCCGGGGACGGCCTAAGGATAATTCACCCCTCCACTTT.

This clonotype was counted ten times or more. The V call is TRBV20-1, the J call TRBJ2-7; D gene unclear. V was trimmed by 5 bases and J by 3 bases, leaving 8 bases between them. This CDR3 region has 11 residues. The germline gives CDR1 DFQATT, CDR2 SNEGSKA (reference sequence). The CDR3 spells CSARKNYEQYF. CDR3 sequence (DNA): TGCAGTGCTCGGAAGAACTACGAGCAGTACTTC.

This clonotype has more than one count but fewer than ten. The rearrangement joins TRBV20-1 to TRBJ1-2; D remains ambiguous. This CDR3 region has 13 residues. Trimming cost V 6 bases and J 3 bases, with 14 bases left between them. Looked up from germline, CDR1 is DFQATT and CDR2 is SNEGSKA (reference sequence). As DNA, the CDR3 is TGCAGTGCCTCGTCAGTTGGGGACTATGGCTACACCTTC. Translation gives CSASSVGDYGYTF.

V usage is TRBV19 and J usage is TRBJ1-1; D is unresolved. This CDR3 contains 13 residues. Between the trimmed V and J ends, which lost 4 bases and 5 bases, there was a span of 11 bases. Germline V gives CDR1 LNHDA, CDR2 SQIVND (reference sequence). CDR3 nucleotides: TGTGCCAGTAGTAACCCCCGGGGAACTGAAGCTTTCTTT. It encodes CASSNPRGTEAFF.

The sample holds a few counts of this clonotype. The chain joins TRBV10-3 to TRBJ1-5; 8 nucleotides line up with TRBD1. V shed 6 bases, J shed 0 bases, and the junction held 4 bases outside the gene matches. Per the germline V gene, CDR1 is ENHRY and CDR2 is SYGVKD. This CDR3 is built from 15 residues. The DNA for the CDR3 is TGTGCCATCAGGTCGGGGACAGGTAGCAATCAGCCCCAGCATTTT. Amino acid sequence: CAIRSGTGSNQPQHF.

This clonotype has more than one count but fewer than ten. The V gene is TRBV19, the J gene TRBJ2-3; 12 bases line up with TRBD2. The ends lost 6 bases at V and 2 bases at J; junction bases unmatched: 6. Germline CDR1 LNHDA, CDR2 SQIVND (reference sequence). The CDR3 is 16 amino acids. CDR3 sequence (DNA): TGTGCCAGTAGCTACACTAGCGGGAGGACCACAGATACGCAGTATTTT. Translation: CASSYTSGRTTDTQYF.

This clonotype has only one observation. This may be a read error, as it is one base from a much larger clone. The chain carries TRBV2 and TRBJ1-2; D ambiguous. This CDR3 comprises 13 residues. From germline, CDR1 is SNHLY and CDR2 FYNNEI. V was trimmed by 2 bases and J by 4 bases, leaving 8 bases between them. The CDR3, as DNA: TGTGCCAGCAGTGAAAACCACCTCTATGGCTACACCTTC. It yields the protein CASSENHLYGYTF. The full variable domain, its missing parts supplied by reference TRBV2 and TRBJ1-2, is EPEVTQTPSHQVTQMGQEVILRCVPISNHLYFYWYRQILGQKVEFLVSFYNNEISEKSEIFDDQFSVERPDGSNFTLKIRSTKLEDSAMYFCASSENHLYGYTFGSGTRLTVV.

The chain employs TRBV7-9 and TRBJ1-3; D call uncertain. Germline CDR1 reads SEHNR; CDR2 reads FQNEAQ (reference sequence). V was cut by 10 bases and J by 4 bases, with 2 bases left in between. The CDR3 has 9 residues. The CDR3 DNA follows: TGTGCCACAGGAAACACCATATATTTT. Protein: CATGNTIYF.

The sample holds many counts of this clonotype. V usage is TRBV6-6 and J usage is TRBJ1-5; maybe TRBD1 (6 bases). Germline loops: CDR1 MNHNY, CDR2 SVGAGI (reference sequence). Trimming pared 2 bases from V and 6 bases from J, leaving 8 bases between. This CDR3 contains 13 residues. CDR3 loop: CASSYGGGQPQHF. DNA of the CDR3: TGTGCCAGCAGTTACGGGGGCGGTCAGCCCCAGCATTTT.

This CDR3 is CASSITGTAVTGELFF. CDR3 DNA: TGCGCCAGCAGCATAACCGGGACAGCGGTCACCGGGGAGCTGTTTTTT. The V gene is TRBV5-1, the J gene TRBJ2-2; 7 positions match TRBD1. V shed 4 bases and J 4 bases; nucleotides not matched to a gene: 10. The CDR3 is made up of 16 amino acids. Germline CDR1 and CDR2: SGHRS and YFSETQ.

This sequence joins TRBV4-3 and TRBJ2-3; TRBD1 aligns across 8 bases. The CDR3 covers 14 residues. The germline gives CDR1 LGHNA, CDR2 YSLEER. V shed 4 bases, J shed 6 bases, and the junction held 6 bases outside the gene matches. In nucleotides, the CDR3 is TGCGCCAGCAGCCGCCGGACAGGGACCGATACGCAGTATTTT. Its protein product is CASSRRTGTDTQYF.

This clonotype was seen only once. Since a much larger clone is just one base distant, this may be a read error. The J gene is TRBJ1-4, the V gene TRBV13; D gene unclear. Germline loops: CDR1 PRHDT, CDR2 FYEKMQ (reference sequence). The CDR3 is 13 residues long. The CDR3 coding sequence is TGTTCCAGCAGCTTAGCGGGAAAAGAAAAACTGTTTTTT. This gives the protein CSSSLAGKEKLFF.

In this sample, this clonotype turned up a few times. V gene TRBV6-1 combines with J gene TRBJ1-5; D is ambiguous. Germline V gives CDR1 MNHNS, CDR2 SASEGT. V was shortened by 6 bases and J by 3 bases, with 15 bases between the two germline ends. CDR3 size: 15 residues. The CDR3: CASSPLNVPNQPQHF. The CDR3 coding sequence is TGTGCCAGCAGCCCCCTGAACGTCCCCAATCAGCCCCAGCATTTT.

As to this clonotype: The germline gene is not matched at one end of the junction; a read error may be the cause. The rearrangement links TRBV10-2 to TRBJ1-2, with no clear D. This CDR3 has 13 residues. Germline loops: CDR1 WSHSY, CDR2 SAAADI. Here the CDR3 reads CASSDQAYYDYTF. For the CDR3, the DNA is TGCGCCAGCAGTGACCAAGCATACTATGACTACACCTTC.

The chain joins TRBV20-1 to TRBJ2-7; D is ambiguous. The CDR3 has 14 amino acids. Trimming left V 3 bases short and J 0 bases short, with 12 bases between. CDR1 is DFQATT, CDR2 SNEGSKA, per germline (reference sequence). This CDR3 is CSARSPQSSYEQYF. Written as DNA, the CDR3 is TGCAGTGCTAGGTCCCCACAGAGCTCCTACGAGCAGTACTTC.

This clonotype was seen a handful of times. It is likely a read error, because the conserved phenylalanine at the end of the CDR3 is missing. The V call is TRBV5-1, the J call TRBJ2-1, with 9 bases aligning to TRBD2. Trimming took 2 bases from V and 8 from J; bases not matched to a gene: 8. The CDR3 is made up of 15 amino acids. Per germline, CDR1 SGHRS and CDR2 YFSETQ. CDR3 amino acids: CASSFAGGPSHEQFL. The CDR3 coding sequence is TGCGCCAGCAGCTTTGCGGGGGGGCCGTCCCATGAGCAGTTCCTC.

The sample holds a few counts of this clonotype. The chain combines TRBV5-4 with TRBJ2-1, with TRBD2 identical over 14 bases. Looked up from germline, CDR1 is SGHNT and CDR2 is YYREEE (reference sequence). Losses at the gene ends were 3 bases for V and 1 base for J; bases not matched to a gene: 6. The CDR3 is 18 amino acids. The CDR3 nucleotides read TGTGCCAGCAGCTCCGGGACTAGCGGGAGTGTATCCTACAATGAGCAGTTCTTC. Protein sequence: CASSSGTSGSVSYNEQFF. Using reference TRBV5-4 and TRBJ2-1 for the parts outside the CDR3, the full variable domain is ETGVTQSPTHLIKTRGQQVTLRCSSQSGHNTVSWYQQALGQGPQFIFQYYREEENGRGNFPPRFSGLQFPNYSSELNVNALELDDSALYLCASSSGTSGSVSYNEQFFGPGTRLTVL.